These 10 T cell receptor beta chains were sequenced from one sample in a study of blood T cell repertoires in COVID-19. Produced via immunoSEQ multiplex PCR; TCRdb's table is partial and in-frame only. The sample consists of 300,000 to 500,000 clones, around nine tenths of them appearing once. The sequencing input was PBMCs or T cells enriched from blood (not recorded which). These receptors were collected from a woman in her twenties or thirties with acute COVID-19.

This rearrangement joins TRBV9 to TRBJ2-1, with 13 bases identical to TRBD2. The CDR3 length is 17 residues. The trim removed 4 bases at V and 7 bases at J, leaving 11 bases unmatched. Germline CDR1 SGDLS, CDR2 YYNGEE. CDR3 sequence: CASSQSGTSGGVNEQFF. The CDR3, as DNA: TGTGCCAGCAGCCAATCTGGTACTAGCGGGGGGGTAAATGAGCAGTTCTTC.

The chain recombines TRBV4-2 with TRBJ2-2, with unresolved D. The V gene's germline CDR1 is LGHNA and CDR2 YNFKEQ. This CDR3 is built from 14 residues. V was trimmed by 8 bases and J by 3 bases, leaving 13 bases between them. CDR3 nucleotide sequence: TGTGCCAGCGGGCTCATACGCGACACCGGGGAGCTGTTTTTT. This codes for CASGLIRDTGELFF.

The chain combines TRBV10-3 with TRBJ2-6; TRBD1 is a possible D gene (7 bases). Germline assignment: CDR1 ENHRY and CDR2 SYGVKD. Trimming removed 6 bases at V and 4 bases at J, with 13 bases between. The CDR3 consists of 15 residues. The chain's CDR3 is CAISAGGYGANVLTF. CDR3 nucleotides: TGTGCCATCAGCGCAGGGGGGTACGGGGCCAACGTCCTGACTTTC.

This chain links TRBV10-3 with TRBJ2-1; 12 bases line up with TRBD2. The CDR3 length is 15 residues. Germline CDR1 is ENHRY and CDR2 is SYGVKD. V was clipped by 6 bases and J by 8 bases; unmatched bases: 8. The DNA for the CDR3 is TGTGCCATCAGAGCCACTAGCGGGGGGTTGGATGAGCAGTTCTTC. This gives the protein CAIRATSGGLDEQFF.

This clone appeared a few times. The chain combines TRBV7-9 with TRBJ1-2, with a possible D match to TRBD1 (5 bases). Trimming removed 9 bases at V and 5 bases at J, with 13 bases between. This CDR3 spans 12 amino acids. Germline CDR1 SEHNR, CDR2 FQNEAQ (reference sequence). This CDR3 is CARYEDRYGYTF. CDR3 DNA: TGTGCCAGATACGAAGACAGATATGGCTACACCTTC.

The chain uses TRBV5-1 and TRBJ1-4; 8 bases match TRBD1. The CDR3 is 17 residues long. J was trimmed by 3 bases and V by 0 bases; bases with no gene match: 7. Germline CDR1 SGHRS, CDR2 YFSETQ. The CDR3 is CASSLGTGRSANEKLFF. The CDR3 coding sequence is TGCGCCAGCAGCTTGGGGACAGGGAGGTCAGCTAATGAAAAACTGTTTTTT.

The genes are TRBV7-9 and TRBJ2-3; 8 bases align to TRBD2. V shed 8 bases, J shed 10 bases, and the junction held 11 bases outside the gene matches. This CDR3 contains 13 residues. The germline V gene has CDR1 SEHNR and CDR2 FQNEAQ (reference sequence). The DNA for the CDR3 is TGTGCCAGCGCCTCGGGGGGGAGTGCGGCGCAGTATTTT. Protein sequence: CASASGGSAAQYF.

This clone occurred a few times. The DNA for the CDR3 is TGTGCCAGCAGTTACGACAGGAGGAGCTCCTACGAGCAGTACTTC. It is translated as CASSYDRRSSYEQYF. The rearrangement uses TRBV6-2 or TRBV6-3 and TRBJ2-7; tentatively, D is TRBD1 (6 bases). Germline CDR1 MNHEY, CDR2 SVGEGT. Trimming cost V 2 bases and J 0 bases, with 11 bases left between them. The CDR3 contains 15 residues.

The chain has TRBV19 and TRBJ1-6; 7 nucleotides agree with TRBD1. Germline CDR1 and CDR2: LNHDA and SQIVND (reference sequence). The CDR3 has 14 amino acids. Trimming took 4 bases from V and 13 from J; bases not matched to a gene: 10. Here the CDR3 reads CASSTDREVSPLHF. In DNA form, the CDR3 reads TGTGCCAGTAGTACAGACAGGGAGGTATCGCCCCTCCACTTT.

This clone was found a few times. The CDR3 region is CAWRGGQGPNQPQHF. The CDR3 DNA reads as TGTGCCTGGAGGGGGGGACAGGGCCCGAATCAGCCCCAGCATTTT. The chain recombines TRBV30 with TRBJ1-5; the match to TRBD1 covers 9 bases. The V and J ends lost 3 bases and 4 bases, in that order; junction bases with no gene match: 7. Germline V gives CDR1 GTSNPN, CDR2 SVGIG (reference sequence). This CDR3 spans 15 amino acids.